This TCR beta chain is from a study of cytomegalovirus exposure and HLA in healthy donors. The J segment lost 6 bases and the V segment lost 0 bases, leaving 0 bases of the junction unmatched. The CDR3 totals 15 residues. Germline V gives CDR1 SGDLS, CDR2 YYNGEE. Use of 60 Vbeta and 13 Jbeta primers characterized the PCR. Sequenced by immunoSEQ multiplex PCR; TCRdb stores in-frame clones only, minus some. The sample includes 90,000 to 110,000 clones, 60% to 80% of them seen just once. Turning to this clone: Its antigen is undetermined.

Findings of the study overall: Researchers reported in a later analysis that common viral pathogens appeared linked to several top clusters.

This TCR was sampled from a man aged 25-40 years in good health and CMV-seronegative. The sample taken for sequencing was PBMCs. The chain carries TRBV9 and TRBJ1-6, with 10 bases aligning to TRBD1. This CDR3 reads CASSVGDRGNSPLHF. The CDR3 coding sequence is TGTGCCAGCAGCGTAGGGGACAGGGGTAATTCACCCCTCCACTTT.